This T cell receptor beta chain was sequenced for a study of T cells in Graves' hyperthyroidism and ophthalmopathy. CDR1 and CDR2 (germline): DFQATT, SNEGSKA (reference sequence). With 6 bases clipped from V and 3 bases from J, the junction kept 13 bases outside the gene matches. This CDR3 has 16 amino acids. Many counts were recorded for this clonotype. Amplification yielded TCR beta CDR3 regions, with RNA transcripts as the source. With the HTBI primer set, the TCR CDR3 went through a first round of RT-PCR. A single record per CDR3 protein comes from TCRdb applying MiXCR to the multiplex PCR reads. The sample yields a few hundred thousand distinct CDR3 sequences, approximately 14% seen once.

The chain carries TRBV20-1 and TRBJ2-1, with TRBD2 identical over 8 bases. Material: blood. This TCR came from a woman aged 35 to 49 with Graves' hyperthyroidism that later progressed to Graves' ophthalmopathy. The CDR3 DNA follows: TGCAGTGCCCCTTTTAGGGCGGGAGGTTTCTACAATGAGCAGTTCTTC. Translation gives CSAPFRAGGFYNEQFF.